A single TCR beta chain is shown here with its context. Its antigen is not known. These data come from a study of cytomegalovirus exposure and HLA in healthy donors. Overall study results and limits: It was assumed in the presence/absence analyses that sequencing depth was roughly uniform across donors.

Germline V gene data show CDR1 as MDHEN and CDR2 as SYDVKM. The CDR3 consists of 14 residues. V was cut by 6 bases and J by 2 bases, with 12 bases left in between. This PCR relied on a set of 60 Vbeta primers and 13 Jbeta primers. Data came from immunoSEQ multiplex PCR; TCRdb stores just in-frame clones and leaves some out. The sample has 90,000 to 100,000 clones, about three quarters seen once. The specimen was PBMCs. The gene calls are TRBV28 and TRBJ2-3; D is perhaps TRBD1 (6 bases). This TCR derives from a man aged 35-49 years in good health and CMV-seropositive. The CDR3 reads CASSDQGITDTQYF. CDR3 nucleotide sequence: TGTGCCAGCAGCGATCAGGGGATCACAGATACGCAGTATTTT.